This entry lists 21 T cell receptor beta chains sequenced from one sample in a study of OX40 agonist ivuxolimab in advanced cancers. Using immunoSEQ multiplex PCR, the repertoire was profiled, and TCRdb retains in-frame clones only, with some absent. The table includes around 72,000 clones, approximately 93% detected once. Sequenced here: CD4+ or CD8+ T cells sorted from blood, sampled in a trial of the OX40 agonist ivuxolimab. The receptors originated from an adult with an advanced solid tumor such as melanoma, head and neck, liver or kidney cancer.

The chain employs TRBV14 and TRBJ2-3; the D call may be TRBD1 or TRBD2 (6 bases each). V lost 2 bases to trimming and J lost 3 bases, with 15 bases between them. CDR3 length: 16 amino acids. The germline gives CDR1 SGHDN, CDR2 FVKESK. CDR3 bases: TGTGCCAGCAGCCAACAGCTGGGGGGCTCTACAGATACGCAGTATTTT. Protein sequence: CASSQQLGGSTDTQYF.

The CDR3 nucleotides are TGCGCCAGCAGCCAAGTTTTGAGCGGGGGGGCTACAGATACGCAGTATTTT. Translation: CASSQVLSGGATDTQYF. The genes are TRBV4-1 and TRBJ2-3, with 10 bases aligning to TRBD2. The length of the CDR3 is 17 residues. J gave up 3 bases and V 1 base, and 7 bases lay outside the gene matches. Looked up from germline, CDR1 is MGHRA and CDR2 is YSYEKL.

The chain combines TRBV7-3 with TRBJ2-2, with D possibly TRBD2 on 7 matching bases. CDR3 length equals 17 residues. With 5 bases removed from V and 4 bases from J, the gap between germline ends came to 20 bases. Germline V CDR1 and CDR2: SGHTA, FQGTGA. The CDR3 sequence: CASSPFASRGRTGELFF. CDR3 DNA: TGTGCCAGCAGCCCCTTTGCTTCGCGGGGGCGCACCGGGGAGCTGTTTTTT.

CDR3 sequence: CASVLERGGYGYTF. CDR3 coding DNA: TGTGCCAGCGTCCTCGAGAGGGGTGGCTATGGCTACACCTTC. The V and J genes are TRBV2 and TRBJ1-2; D might be TRBD1 (5 bases). Germline CDR1 reads SNHLY; CDR2 reads FYNNEI. V lost 8 bases and J 4 bases, leaving 17 bases between the germline ends. The CDR3 loop spans 14 amino acids.

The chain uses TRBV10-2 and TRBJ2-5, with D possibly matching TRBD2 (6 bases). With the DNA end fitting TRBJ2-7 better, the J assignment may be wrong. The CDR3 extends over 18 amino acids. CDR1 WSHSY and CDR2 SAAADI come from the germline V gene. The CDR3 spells CASSDNSQRPGELYEQYF. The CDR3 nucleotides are TGCGCCAGCAGTGATAACAGCCAAAGGCCGGGAGAGTTGTACGAGCAGTACTTC.

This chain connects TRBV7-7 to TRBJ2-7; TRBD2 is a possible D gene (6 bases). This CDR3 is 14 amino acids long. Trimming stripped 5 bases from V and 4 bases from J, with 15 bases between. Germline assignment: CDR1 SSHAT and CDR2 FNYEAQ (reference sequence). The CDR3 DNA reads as TGTGCCAGCAGCCCACAGAGCGGGCGGTACGAGCAGTACTTC. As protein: CASSPQSGRYEQYF.

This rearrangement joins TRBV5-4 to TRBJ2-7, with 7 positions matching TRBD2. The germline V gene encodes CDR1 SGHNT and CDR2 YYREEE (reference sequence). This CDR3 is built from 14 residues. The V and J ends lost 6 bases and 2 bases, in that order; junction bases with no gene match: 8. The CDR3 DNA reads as TGTGCCAGCACCCTAGGGCGGGAGACCTACGAGCAGTACTTC. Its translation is CASTLGRETYEQYF. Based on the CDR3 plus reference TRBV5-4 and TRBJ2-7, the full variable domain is ETGVTQSPTHLIKTRGQQVTLRCSSQSGHNTVSWYQQALGQGPQFIFQYYREEENGRGNFPPRFSGLQFPNYSSELNVNALELDDSALYLCASTLGRETYEQYFGPGTRLTVT.

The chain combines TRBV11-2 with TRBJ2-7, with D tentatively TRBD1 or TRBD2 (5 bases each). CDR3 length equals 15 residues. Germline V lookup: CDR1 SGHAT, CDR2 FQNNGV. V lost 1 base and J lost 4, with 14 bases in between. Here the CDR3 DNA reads TGTGCCAGCAGCTTAGTCAGGGAGCCGCGTTACGAGCAGTACTTC. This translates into CASSLVREPRYEQYF.

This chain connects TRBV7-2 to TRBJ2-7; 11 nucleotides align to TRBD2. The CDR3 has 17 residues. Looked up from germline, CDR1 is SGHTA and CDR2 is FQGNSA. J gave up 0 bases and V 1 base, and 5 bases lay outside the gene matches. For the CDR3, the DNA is TGTGCCAGCAGCTTAGAAGGGACTAGCGGAGTCTCCTACGAGCAGTACTTC. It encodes CASSLEGTSGVSYEQYF.

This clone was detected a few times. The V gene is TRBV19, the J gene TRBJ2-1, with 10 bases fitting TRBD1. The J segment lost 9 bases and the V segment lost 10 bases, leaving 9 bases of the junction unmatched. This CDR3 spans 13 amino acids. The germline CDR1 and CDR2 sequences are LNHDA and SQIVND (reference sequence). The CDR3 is CATGDRGGAEQFF. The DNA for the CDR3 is TGTGCCACCGGGGACAGGGGCGGGGCTGAGCAGTTCTTC.

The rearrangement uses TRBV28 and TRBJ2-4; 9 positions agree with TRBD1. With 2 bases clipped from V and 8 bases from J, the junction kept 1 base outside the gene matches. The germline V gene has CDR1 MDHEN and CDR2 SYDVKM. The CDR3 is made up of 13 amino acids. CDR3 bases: TGTGCCAGCAGTTTAGACAGGGGGTACATTCAGTACTTC. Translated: CASSLDRGYIQYF.

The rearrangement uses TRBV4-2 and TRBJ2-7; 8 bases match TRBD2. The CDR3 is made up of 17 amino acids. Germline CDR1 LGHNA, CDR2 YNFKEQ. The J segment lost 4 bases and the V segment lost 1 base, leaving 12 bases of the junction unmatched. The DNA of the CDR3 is TGTGCCAGCAGCCAAGTGGCGGGTAGCGGGGATATGTACGAGCAGTACTTC. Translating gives CASSQVAGSGDMYEQYF.

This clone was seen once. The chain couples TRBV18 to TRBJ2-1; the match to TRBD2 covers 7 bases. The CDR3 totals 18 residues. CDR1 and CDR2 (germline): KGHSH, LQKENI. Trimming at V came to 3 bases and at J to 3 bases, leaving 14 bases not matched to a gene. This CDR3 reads CASSPYSDAGEVYNEQFF. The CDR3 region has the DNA TGTGCCAGCTCACCCTATTCCGACGCGGGAGAGGTCTACAATGAGCAGTTCTTC.

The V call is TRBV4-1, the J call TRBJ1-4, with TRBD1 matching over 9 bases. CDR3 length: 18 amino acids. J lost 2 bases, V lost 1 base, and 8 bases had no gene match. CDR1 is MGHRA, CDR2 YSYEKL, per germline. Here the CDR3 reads CASSQVVDRGSTNEKLFF. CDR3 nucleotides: TGCGCCAGCAGCCAAGTGGTGGACAGGGGATCCACTAATGAAAAACTGTTTTTT.

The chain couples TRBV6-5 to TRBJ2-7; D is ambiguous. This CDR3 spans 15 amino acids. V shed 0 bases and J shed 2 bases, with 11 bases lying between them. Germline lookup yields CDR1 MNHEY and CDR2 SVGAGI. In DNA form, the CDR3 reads TGTGCCAGCAGTTACTCGAGGCGCGGACCCTACGAGCAGTACTTC. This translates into CASSYSRRGPYEQYF.

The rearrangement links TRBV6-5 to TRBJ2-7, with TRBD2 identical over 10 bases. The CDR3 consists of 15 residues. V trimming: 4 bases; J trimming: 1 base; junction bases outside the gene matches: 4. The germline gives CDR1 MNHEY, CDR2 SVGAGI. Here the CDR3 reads CASSSLAGGSYEQYF. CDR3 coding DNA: TGTGCCAGCAGTTCCTTAGCGGGAGGTTCCTACGAGCAGTACTTC.

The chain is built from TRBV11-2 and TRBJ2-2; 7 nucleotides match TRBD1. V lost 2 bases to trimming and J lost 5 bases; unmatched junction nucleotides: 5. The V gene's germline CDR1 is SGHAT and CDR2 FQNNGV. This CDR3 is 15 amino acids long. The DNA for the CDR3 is TGTGCCAGCAGCTTAAGGGGGCTGGGGACCGGGGAGCTGTTTTTT. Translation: CASSLRGLGTGELFF.

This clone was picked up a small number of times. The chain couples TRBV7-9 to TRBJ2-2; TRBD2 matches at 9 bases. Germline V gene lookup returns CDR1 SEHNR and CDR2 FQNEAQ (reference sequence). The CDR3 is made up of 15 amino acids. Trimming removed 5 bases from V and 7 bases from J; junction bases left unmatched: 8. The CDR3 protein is CASSVSGSRVGELFF. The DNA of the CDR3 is TGTGCCAGCAGCGTTAGCGGGAGTCGGGTCGGGGAGCTGTTTTTT.

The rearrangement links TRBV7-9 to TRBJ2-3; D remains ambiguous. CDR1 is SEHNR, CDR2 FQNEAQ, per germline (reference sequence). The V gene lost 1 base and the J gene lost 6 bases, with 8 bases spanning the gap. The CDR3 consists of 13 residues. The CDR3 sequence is CASSLGAVDTQYF. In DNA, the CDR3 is TGTGCCAGCAGCTTAGGGGCAGTGGATACGCAGTATTTT.

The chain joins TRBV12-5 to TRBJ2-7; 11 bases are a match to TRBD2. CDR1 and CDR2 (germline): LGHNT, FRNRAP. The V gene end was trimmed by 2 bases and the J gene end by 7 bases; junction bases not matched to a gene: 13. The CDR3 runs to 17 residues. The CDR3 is CASGLIVTSGSLGEQYF. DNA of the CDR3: TGTGCTAGTGGTTTGATAGTCACTAGCGGGAGCTTAGGGGAGCAGTACTTC.

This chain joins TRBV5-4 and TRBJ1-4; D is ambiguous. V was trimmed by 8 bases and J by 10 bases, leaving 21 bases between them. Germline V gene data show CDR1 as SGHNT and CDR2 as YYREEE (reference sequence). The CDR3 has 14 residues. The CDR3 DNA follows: TGTGCCAGTAGCCTAACCCCGGTGAAGGGAAAACTGTTTTTT. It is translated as CASSLTPVKGKLFF.